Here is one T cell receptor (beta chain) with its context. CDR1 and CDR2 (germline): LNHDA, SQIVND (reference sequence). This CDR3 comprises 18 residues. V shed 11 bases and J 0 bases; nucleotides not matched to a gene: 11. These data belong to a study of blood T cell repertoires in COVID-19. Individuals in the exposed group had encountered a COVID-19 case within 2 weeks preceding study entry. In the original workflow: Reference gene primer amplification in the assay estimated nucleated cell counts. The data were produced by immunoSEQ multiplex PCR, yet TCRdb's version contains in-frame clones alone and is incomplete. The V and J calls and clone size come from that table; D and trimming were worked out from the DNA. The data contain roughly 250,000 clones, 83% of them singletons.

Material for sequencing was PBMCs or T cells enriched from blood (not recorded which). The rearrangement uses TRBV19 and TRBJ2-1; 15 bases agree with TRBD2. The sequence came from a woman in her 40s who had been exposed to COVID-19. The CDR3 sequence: CAGPGTSGGSLSYNEQFF. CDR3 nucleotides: TGTGCCGGCCCCGGGACTAGCGGGGGGTCCCTCTCCTACAATGAGCAGTTCTTC.